This T cell receptor (beta chain) was sequenced during a study of blood T cells in healthy people across ages (dated by TCRdb to the mid-2010s). Regarding the study in general: Template switching captured roughly one uniquely barcoded TCR beta cDNA molecule per two T cells in model experiments. To track age-related changes in TCR beta repertoire diversity, the study relied on deep sequencing normalized with unique cDNA molecular identifiers. The donors were divided into four age groups: young (average approximately 17 years), middle-aged (around 41), aged (under 70) and long-lived (about 79). To avoid experimental bias, donors of different ages were spread randomly across the sequencing lanes. Two additional independent replicas of 1 million unique cDNA reads from the same blood draw were analyzed for two donors (one aged 18 to 30 and one aged 80 or older). General conclusions and limits of the study: Since profiling was done on bulk unsorted PBMCs, naive and antigen-experienced compartments could not be conclusively compared. As age increased, observed TCR beta diversity per million T cells dropped in a roughly linear way, and a significant reduction was already evident by age roughly 40. Compared with the aged group, the long-lived group had more naive CD4+ T cells, fewer expanded clones and increased TCR diversity, a pattern suggesting age selection. There was a strong correlation between observed TCR beta diversity and the percentage of naive T cells measured by flow cytometry. Estimates of total diversity based on one million sequenced T cells were regarded as lower bounds and as underestimates. Donor CMV infection status was unknown, potentially confounding age-related changes in expanded clonotypes.

This clonotype showed up just a few times. What this receptor recognizes is not known. No base qualities exist here, and no much larger clone lies one base off it. The CDR3 covers 16 residues, taking in both the cysteine and the phenylalanine. Here the CDR3 DNA is all that survives: 48 bases in frame from base 1. V and J are trimmed by 4 bases and 4 bases, and the gene matches miss 4 bases of the junction. CDR1 and CDR2 are drawn from the germline V gene (reference sequence): SEHNR, FQNEAQ. The approximately 39 donors, aged about 6 to 100 years, were systemically healthy Caucasian individuals from Russia. Each donor gave around 9.9 milliliters of peripheral blood, collected into EDTA-treated Vacutainer tubes. Ficoll-Paque density-gradient centrifugation was used to isolate PBMCs, with at least 6.5 million per sample. Trizol reagent was used to extract total RNA from the PBMCs, yielding at least 5 micrograms per sample. For every donor, flow cytometry on a PBMC aliquot measured the percentage of naive CD45RAhigh/CD27high T cells.

The library relied on 5' RACE. The run used an Illumina HiSeq 2500. A second PCR of roughly 7 to 12 cycles was performed with a sample-barcoded 5' primer and a J-beta primer mix. Each TCR beta cDNA molecule received a unique molecular identifier from a template-switch 5' adaptor carrying 12 random nucleotides. Each sample yielded at least 2.5 million CDR3-containing paired-end reads. All of the RNA was converted into first-strand cDNA using the Mint cDNA synthesis kit, with a TRBC-specific oligonucleotide serving as the primer. Following uracil-DNA glycosylase treatment, a first 18-cycle PCR with universal primers M1SS and BC2_uni_R was performed on all cDNA. Per the original workflow: For normalization, 1 million high-quality reads, each with a distinct molecular identifier, were randomly selected from each sample. Instead of being binned into consensus sequences, reads that shared molecular identifiers were thrown out. MiTCR, run with a Q25 quality threshold and the strictest error-elimination algorithm, handled CDR3 identification, clonotype clustering and error correction. Lower-bound total TCR beta diversity was estimated with a nonparametric unseen species model using Euler transformation. TCRdb passed the public sequencing reads through fastp at Q25 and MiXCR, retaining productive beta sequences. Records with the same CDR3 protein are collapsed into one entry carrying the most frequent genes and DNA. TCRdb, rather than the study authors, made the V and J calls. A total of approximately 820,000 distinct CDR3 sequences appear in this sample, approximately 44% of them only once. Of the sample, about a fifth is held by the ten largest clones.

The chain is encoded by TRBV7-9 joined to TRBJ2-3; the junction holds 14 bases that match TRBD2. Sequences were obtained from blood. The sequence was collected from a man aged 55 to 70 in good health. CDR3 region: CASSSGLAGGPDTQYF. The nucleotide sequence is TGTGCCAGCAGCTCTGGACTAGCGGGGGGTCCAGATACGCAGTATTTT.